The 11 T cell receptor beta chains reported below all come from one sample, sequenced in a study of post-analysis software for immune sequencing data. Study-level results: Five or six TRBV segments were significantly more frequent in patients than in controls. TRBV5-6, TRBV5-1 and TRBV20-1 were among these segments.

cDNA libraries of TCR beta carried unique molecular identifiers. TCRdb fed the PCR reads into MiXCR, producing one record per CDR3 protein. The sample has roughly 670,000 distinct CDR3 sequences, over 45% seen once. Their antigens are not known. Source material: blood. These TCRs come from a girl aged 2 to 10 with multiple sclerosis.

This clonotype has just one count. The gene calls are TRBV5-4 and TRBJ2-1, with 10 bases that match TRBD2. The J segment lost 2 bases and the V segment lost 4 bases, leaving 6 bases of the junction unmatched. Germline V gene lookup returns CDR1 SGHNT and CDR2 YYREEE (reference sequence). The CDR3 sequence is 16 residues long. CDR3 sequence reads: CASSGRTSGAYNEQFF. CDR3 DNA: TGTGCCAGCAGCGGCAGGACTAGCGGAGCCTACAATGAGCAGTTCTTC.

CDR3 sequence (DNA): TGCAGTGCTAGAGTAGGCGGGAGCAATCAGCCCCAGCATTTT. This sequence encodes CSARVGGSNQPQHF. The chain combines TRBV20-1 with TRBJ1-5, with D unresolved. The germline V and J ends were trimmed by 1 base and 1 base, with 8 bases remaining between them. The CDR3 sequence is 14 residues long. CDR1 and CDR2 (germline): DFQATT, SNEGSKA (reference sequence).

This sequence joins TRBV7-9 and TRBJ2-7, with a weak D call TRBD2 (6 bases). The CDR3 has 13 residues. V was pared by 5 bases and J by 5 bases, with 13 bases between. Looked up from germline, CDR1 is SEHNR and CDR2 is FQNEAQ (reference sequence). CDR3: CASSRREFNEQYF. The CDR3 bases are TGTGCCAGCAGCCGCCGGGAGTTCAACGAGCAGTACTTC.

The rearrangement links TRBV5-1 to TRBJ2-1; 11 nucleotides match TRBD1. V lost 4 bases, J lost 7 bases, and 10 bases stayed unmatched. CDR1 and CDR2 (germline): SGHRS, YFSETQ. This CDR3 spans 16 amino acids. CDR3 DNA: TGCGCCAGCAGCCCGGGAGGGACAGGGGGGTGGAATGAGCAGTTCTTC. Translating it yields CASSPGGTGGWNEQFF.

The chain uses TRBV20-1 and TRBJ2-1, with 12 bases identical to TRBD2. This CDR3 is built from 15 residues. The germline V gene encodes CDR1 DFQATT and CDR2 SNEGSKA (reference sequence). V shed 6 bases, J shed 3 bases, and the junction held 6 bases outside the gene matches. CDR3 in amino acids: CSATSGRSSYNEQFF. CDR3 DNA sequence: TGCAGTGCCACTAGCGGGAGGAGTAGCTACAATGAGCAGTTCTTC.

The chain's CDR3 is CASPKGTLVDTEAFF. The CDR3 region has the DNA TGTGCCAGCCCAAAGGGGACTCTCGTGGACACTGAAGCTTTCTTT. The V gene is TRBV2, the J gene TRBJ1-1, with D perhaps TRBD1 (5 bases). Trimming took off 8 bases at V and 3 bases at J, with 19 bases between the two ends. Per the germline V gene, CDR1 is SNHLY and CDR2 is FYNNEI. The CDR3 extends over 15 amino acids.

The CDR3 here is CASSPMGAEDNEQFF. In nucleotides, the CDR3 is TGTGCCAGCAGCCCGATGGGCGCAGAGGACAATGAGCAGTTCTTC. The chain recombines TRBV9 with TRBJ2-1; unclear D gene. This CDR3 contains 15 residues. From germline, CDR1 is SGDLS and CDR2 YYNGEE. The germline V and J ends were trimmed by 4 bases and 5 bases, with 16 bases remaining between them. Supplemented by reference TRBV9 and TRBJ2-1, the full variable domain reads DSGVTQTPKHLITATGQRVTLRCSPRSGDLSVYWYQQSLDQGLQFLIQYYNGEERAKGNILERFSAQQFPDLHSELNLSSLELGDSALYFCASSPMGAEDNEQFFGPGTRLTVL.

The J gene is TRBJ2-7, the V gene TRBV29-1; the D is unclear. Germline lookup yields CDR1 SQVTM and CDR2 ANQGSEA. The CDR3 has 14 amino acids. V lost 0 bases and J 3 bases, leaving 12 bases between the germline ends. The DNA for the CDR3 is TGCAGCGTTGAAGATACCCGTAAACACTACGAGCAGTACTTC. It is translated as CSVEDTRKHYEQYF.

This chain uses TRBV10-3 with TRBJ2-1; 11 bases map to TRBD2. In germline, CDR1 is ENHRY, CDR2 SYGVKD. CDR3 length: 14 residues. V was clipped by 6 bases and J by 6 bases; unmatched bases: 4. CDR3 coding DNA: TGTGCCATCAGCTGGACTAGCGGGCCCAATGAGCAGTTCTTC. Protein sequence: CAISWTSGPNEQFF.

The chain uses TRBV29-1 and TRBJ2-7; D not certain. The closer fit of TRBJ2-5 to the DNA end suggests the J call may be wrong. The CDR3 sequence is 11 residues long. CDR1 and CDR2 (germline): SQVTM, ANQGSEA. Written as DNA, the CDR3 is TGCAGCGTTCACTACCTAGAGACCCAGTACTTC. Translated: CSVHYLETQYF.

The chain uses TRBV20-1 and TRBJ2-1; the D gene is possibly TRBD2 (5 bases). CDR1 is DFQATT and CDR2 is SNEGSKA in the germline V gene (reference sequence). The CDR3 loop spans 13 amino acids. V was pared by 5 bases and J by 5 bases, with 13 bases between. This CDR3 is CSAREGSDNEQFF. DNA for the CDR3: TGCAGTGCTCGGGAAGGGTCGGACAATGAGCAGTTCTTC.